The present entry profiles one TCR beta chain with its context. Antigen: not known. These data are taken from a study of blood T cells in healthy people across ages. A second PCR, run for 7 to 11 cycles, used a sample-barcoded 5' primer plus a J-beta primer mix. A tag from a template-switch adaptor with 12 random nucleotides marked each cDNA molecule. TCRdb fed the 5' RACE reads into MiXCR, producing one record per CDR3 protein. This sample has just over 1 million distinct CDR3 sequences, with 40% to 55% found just once. Study-wide points: PBMCs left unsorted prevented a conclusive naive versus antigen-experienced comparison. Total diversity from one million sequenced T cells was likely underestimated.

This CDR3 region has 15 residues. Trimming pared 8 bases from V and 0 bases from J, leaving 11 bases between. Germline CDR1 and CDR2: MNHNY and SVGAGI (reference sequence). This sequence was found in a woman aged 55-75 years in good health. Sample: blood. The J gene is TRBJ2-6, the V gene TRBV6-6; a possible D gene is TRBD1 (5 bases). The CDR3 loop reads CASLQDASGANVLTF. CDR3 bases: TGTGCCAGCCTACAGGATGCCTCTGGGGCCAACGTCCTGACTTTC.